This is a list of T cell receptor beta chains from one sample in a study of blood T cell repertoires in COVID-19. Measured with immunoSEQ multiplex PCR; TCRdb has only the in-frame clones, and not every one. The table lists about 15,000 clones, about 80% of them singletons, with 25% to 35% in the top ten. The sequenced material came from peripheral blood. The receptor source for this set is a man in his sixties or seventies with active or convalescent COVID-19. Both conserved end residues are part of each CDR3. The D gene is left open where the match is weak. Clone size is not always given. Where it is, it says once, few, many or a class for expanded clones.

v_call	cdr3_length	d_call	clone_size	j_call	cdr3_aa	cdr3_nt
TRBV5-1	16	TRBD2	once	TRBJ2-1	CASSLSGGASYNEQFF	TGCGCCAGCAGCCTTAGCGGGGGGGCCTCCTACAATGAGCAGTTCTTC
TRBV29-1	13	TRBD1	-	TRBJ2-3	CSAKQGARDTQYF	TGCAGCGCGAAACAGGGGGCTAGGGATACGCAGTATTTT
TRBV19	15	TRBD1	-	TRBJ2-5	CASKDRGGFQETQYF	TGTGCCAGTAAGGACAGGGGGGGTTTTCAAGAGACCCAGTACTTC
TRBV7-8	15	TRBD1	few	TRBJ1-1	CASSIGTAWSTEAFF	TGTGCCAGCAGCATTGGGACAGCCTGGAGCACTGAAGCTTTCTTT
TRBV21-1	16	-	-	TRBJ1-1	CASSKPDRVWNTEAFF	TGTGCCAGCAGCAAACCAGACAGGGTCTGGAACACTGAAGCTTTCTTT
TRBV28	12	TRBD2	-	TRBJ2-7	CASRLAEGEQYF	TGTGCCAGCAGACTAGCGGAAGGCGAGCAGTACTTC
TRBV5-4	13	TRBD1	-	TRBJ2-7	CASSFYRGREQYF	TGTGCCAGCAGCTTCTACAGGGGGCGCGAGCAGTACTTC
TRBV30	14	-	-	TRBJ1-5	CAWSVGGYGQPQHF	TGTGCCTGGAGTGTCGGGGGTTATGGTCAGCCCCAGCATTTT
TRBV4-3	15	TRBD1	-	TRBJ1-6	CASSLDRGMDSPLHF	TGCGCCAGCAGCCTCGACAGGGGAATGGATTCACCCCTCCACTTT
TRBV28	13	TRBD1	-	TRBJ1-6	CASTRQGNSPLHF	TGTGCCAGCACCAGACAGGGTAATTCACCCCTCCACTTT
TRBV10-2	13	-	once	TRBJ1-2	CASSWQGGDGYTF	TGCGCCAGCAGTTGGCAGGGAGGGGATGGCTACACCTTC
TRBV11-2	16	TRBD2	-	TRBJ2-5	CASSLSLAGGGETQYF	TGTGCCAGCAGCTTAAGCCTAGCGGGAGGGGGAGAGACCCAGTACTTC
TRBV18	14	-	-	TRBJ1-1	CASSPLIEGTEAFF	TGTGCCAGCTCACCCTTAATCGAGGGCACTGAAGCTTTCTTT
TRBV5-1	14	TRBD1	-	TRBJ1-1	CASSRGQSNTEAFF	TGCGCCAGCAGCAGGGGACAGAGCAACACTGAAGCTTTCTTT
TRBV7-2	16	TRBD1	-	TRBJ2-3	CASSLGYETGTDTQYF	TGTGCCAGCAGCTTAGGGTATGAGACAGGGACAGATACGCAGTATTTT
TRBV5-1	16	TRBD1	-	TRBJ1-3	CASSLVGQGIGNTIYF	TGCGCCAGCAGCTTGGTGGGACAGGGGATTGGAAACACCATATATTTT
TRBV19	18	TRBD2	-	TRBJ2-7	CASSRRAGVAGDIYEQYF	TGTGCCAGTAGCCGCCGCGCCGGGGTAGCGGGCGATATCTACGAGCAGTACTTC
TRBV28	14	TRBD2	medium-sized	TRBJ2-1	CALLGGGAQNEQFF	TGTGCCCTTCTGGGCGGGGGGGCGCAAAATGAGCAGTTCTTC
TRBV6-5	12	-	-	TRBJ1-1	CASSYSGGLAFF	TGTGCCAGCAGTTACTCGGGCGGGTTAGCTTTCTTT
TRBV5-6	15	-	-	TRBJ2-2	CASSGTFHNTGELFF	TGTGCCAGCAGCGGGACTTTTCACAACACCGGGGAGCTGTTTTTT
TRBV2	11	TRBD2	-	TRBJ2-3	CASSQASGGDF	TGTGCCAGCTCCCAAGCCAGCGGGGGGGATTTT
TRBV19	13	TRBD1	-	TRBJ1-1	CASSIVRTGEAFF	TGTGCCAGTAGTATAGTCAGGACAGGTGAAGCTTTCTTT
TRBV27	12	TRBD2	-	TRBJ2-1	CASGRAGNEQFF	TGTGCCAGCGGGAGGGCTGGGAACGAGCAGTTCTTC
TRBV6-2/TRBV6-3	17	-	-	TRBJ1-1	CPPSPGTGGAGNTEAFF	TGTCCCCCCAGCCCCGGCACTGGGGGGGCGGGGAACACTGAAGCTTTCTTT
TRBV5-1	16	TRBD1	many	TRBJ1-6	CASSPLGTEYNSPLHF	TGCGCCAGCAGCCCCCTCGGGACAGAATATAATTCACCCCTCCACTTT
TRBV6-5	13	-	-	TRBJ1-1	CASSYGGSGEAFF	TGTGCCAGCAGTTACGGAGGTTCCGGTGAAGCTTTCTTT
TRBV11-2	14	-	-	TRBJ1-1	CASSSDRMNTEAFF	TGTGCCAGCAGCTCCGACAGGATGAACACTGAAGCTTTCTTT
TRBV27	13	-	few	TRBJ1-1	CASSLGGGTEAFF	TGTGCCAGCAGTTTAGGGGGGGGCACTGAAGCTTTCTTT
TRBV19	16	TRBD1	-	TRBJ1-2	CASSITHRGRFYGYTF	TGTGCCAGTAGTATAACTCACAGGGGGCGCTTCTATGGCTACACCTTC
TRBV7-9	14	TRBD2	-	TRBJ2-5	CASTLPEAGGTQYF	TGTGCCAGCACCCTCCCTGAAGCGGGGGGGACCCAGTACTTC
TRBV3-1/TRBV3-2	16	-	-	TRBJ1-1	CASSSTAWGGGTEAFF	TGTGCCAGCAGCTCGACGGCATGGGGGGGAGGTACTGAAGCTTTCTTT
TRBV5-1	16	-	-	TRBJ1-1	CASSLSPDSRDTEAFF	TGCGCCAGCAGCTTGTCGCCCGACAGTCGGGACACTGAAGCTTTCTTT
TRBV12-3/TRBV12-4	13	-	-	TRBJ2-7	CASSPGEGKEQYF	TGTGCCAGCAGCCCAGGGGAGGGGAAGGAGCAGTACTTC
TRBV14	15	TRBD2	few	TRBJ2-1	CASSPLAGGRLNQFF	TGTGCCAGCAGCCCACTAGCGGGGGGGCGGCTAAATCAGTTCTTC
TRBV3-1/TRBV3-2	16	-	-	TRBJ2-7	CASSQGLGQGLYEQYF	TGTGCCAGCAGCCAGGGTTTGGGGCAGGGACTCTACGAGCAGTACTTC
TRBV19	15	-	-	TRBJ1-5	CASKVVTNSNQPQHF	TGTGCCAGTAAAGTGGTGACAAATAGCAATCAGCCCCAGCATTTT
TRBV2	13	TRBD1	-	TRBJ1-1	CASSARGRSEAFF	TGTGCCAGCAGTGCGAGGGGGCGAAGTGAAGCTTTCTTT
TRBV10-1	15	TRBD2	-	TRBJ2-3	CASSHGLAGLDTQYF	TGCGCCAGCAGCCACGGACTAGCGGGGCTAGATACGCAGTATTTT
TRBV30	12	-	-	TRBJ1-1	CASQRGVTEAFF	TGTGCCTCCCAACGGGGGGTCACTGAAGCTTTCTTT
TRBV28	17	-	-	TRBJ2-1	CASSFSGRGASGDEQFF	TGTGCCAGCAGTTTCTCGGGGAGGGGGGCGTCGGGCGATGAGCAGTTCTTC
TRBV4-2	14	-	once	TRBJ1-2	CASSLGRPSNGYTF	TGTGCCAGCAGTCTAGGTAGGCCGTCAAATGGCTACACCTTC
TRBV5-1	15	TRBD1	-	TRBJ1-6	CASSLGGQGNSPLHF	TGCGCCAGCAGCTTGGGTGGACAGGGAAATTCACCCCTCCACTTT
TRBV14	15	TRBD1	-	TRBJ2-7	CASSQTGTGSDEQYF	TGTGCCAGCAGCCAAACCGGGACAGGGAGCGACGAGCAGTACTTC
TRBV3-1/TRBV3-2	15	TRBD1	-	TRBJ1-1	CASSFRDRGHTEAFF	TGTGCCAGCAGCTTCCGGGACAGGGGGCACACTGAAGCTTTCTTT
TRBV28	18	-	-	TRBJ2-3	CASSPATGPVPPTDTQYF	TGTGCCAGCAGTCCGGCTACAGGGCCCGTCCCCCCCACAGATACGCAGTATTTT
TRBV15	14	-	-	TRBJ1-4	CATSTQHGDEKLFF	TGTGCCACCAGCACACAGCACGGGGATGAAAAACTGTTTTTT
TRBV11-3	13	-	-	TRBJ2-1	CASSPDGPGEQFF	TGTGCCAGCAGCCCGGACGGCCCAGGGGAGCAGTTCTTC